The present T cell receptor (beta chain) was sequenced within a study of OX40 agonist ivuxolimab in advanced cancers. Study in general: Ivuxolimab, an agonistic anti-OX40 (CD134) antibody, was given to patients. Enrollees could have had prior anti-PD-1, anti-PD-L1 or anti-CTLA-4 therapy, which 35% to 40% had received.

Regarding this clone: Its antigen is still unknown.

Study-wide findings and caveats: Relative to CD4+ cells, CD8+ T cells on average had more expanded clones. Partial responders at 0.1-3.0 mg/kg had among the lowest clonal expansion.

The germline gives CDR1 SGHRS, CDR2 YFSETQ. Trimming pared 0 bases from V and 13 bases from J, leaving 19 bases between. This CDR3 comprises 14 residues. Data came from immunoSEQ multiplex PCR; TCRdb stores just in-frame clones and leaves some out. Found here are tens of thousands of clones, more than 75% of them singletons; the top ten hold around 1.5%. The receptor comes from an adult with an advanced solid tumor such as melanoma, head and neck, liver or kidney cancer. The source was CD4+ or CD8+ T cells sorted from blood, collected in a trial of the OX40 agonist ivuxolimab. The V gene is TRBV5-1, the J gene TRBJ2-5; a weak D match, TRBD1 (6 bases). CDR3 amino acids: CASSLAEETSRGYF. CDR3 sequence (DNA): TGCGCCAGCAGCTTGGCAGAGGAAACGAGCAGGGGGTACTTC. Full variable domain (missing parts from reference TRBV5-1 and TRBJ2-5): KAGVTQTPRYLIKTRGQQVTLSCSPISGHRSVSWYQQTPGQGLQFLFEYFSETQRNKGNFPGRFSGRQFSNSRSEMNVSTLELGDSALYLCASSLAEETSRGYFGPGTRLLVL.